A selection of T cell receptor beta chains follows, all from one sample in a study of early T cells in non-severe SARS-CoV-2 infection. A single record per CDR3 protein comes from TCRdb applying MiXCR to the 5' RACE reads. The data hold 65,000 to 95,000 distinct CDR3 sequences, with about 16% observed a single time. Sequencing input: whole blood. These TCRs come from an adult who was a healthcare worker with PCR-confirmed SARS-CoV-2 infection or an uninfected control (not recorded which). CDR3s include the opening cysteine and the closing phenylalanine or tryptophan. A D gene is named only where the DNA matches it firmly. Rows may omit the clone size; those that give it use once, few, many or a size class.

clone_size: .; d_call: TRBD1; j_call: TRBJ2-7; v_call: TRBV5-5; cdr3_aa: CACSLGTAYEQYF; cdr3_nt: TGTGCCTGCAGCCTAGGGACAGCCTACGAGCAGTACTTC
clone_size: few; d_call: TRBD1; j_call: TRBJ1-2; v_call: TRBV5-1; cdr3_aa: CASSPGQVGGYGYTF; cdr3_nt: TGCGCCAGCAGCCCCGGACAGGTTGGCGGCTATGGCTACACCTTC
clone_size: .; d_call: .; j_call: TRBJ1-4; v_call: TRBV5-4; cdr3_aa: CASSLFLLFF; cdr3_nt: TGTGCCAGCAGCCTGTTTTTACTGTTTTTT
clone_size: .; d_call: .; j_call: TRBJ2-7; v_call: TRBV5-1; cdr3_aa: CASSIGLAYEQYF; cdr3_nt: TGCGCCAGCAGCATCGGACTCGCCTACGAGCAGTACTTC
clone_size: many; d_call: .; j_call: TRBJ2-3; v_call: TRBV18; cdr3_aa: CASSPGTATSTDTQYF; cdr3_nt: TGTGCCAGCTCACCCGGGACGGCTACTAGCACAGATACGCAGTATTTT
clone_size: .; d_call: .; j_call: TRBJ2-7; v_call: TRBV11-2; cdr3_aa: CASSLAGFDTHEQYF; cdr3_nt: TGTGCCAGCAGCTTAGCTGGATTTGACACCCACGAGCAGTACTTC
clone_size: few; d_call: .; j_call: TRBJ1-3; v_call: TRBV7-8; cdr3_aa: CASGGSPSSGNTIYF; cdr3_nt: TGTGCCAGTGGGGGCTCACCGAGCTCTGGAAACACCATATATTTT
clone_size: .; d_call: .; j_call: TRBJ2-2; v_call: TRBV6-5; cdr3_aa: CASGGRRHRTGELFF; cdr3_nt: TGTGCCAGCGGTGGCAGGAGGCATCGCACCGGGGAGCTGTTTTTT
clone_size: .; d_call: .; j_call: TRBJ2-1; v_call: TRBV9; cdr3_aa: CASSSMTANEQFF; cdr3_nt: TGTGCCAGCAGCAGTATGACGGCGAATGAGCAGTTCTTC
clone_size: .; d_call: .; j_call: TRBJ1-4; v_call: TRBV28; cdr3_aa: CASSLGGDEKLFF; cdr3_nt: TGTGCCAGCAGTTTAGGGGGAGATGAAAAACTGTTTTTT
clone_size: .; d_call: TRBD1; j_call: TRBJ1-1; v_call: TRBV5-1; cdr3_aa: CASSLAKQGSNTEAFF; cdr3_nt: TGCGCCAGCAGCTTGGCCAAACAGGGGAGCAACACTGAAGCTTTCTTT
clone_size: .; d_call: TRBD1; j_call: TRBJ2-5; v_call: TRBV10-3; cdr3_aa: CAISESGTGDETQYF; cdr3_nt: TGTGCCATCAGTGAGTCCGGGACAGGGGACGAGACCCAGTACTTC
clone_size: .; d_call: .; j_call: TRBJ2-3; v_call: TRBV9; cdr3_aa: CASSVDRTLVTQYF; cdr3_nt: TGTGCCAGCAGCGTAGACAGGACCCTCGTAACGCAGTATTTT
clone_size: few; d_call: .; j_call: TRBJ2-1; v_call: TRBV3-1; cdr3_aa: CASSQGTVLEQFF; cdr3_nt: TGTGCCAGCAGCCAAGGGACAGTCTTAGAGCAGTTCTTC
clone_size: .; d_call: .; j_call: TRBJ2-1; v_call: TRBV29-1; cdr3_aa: CSVGQRLANNEQFF; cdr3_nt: TGCAGCGTCGGACAGAGACTAGCCAACAATGAGCAGTTCTTC